The clone carrying this TCR beta chain was counted many times. Antigen unknown. Co-extracting RNA and DNA was done with roughly 17-34 mg of unsorted bulk tissue as input. Through surgical resection, the patients' primary liver carcinoma was treated. Patients carried chronic HBV infection without prior treatment. V lost 2 bases, J lost 4 bases, and 8 bases lay in between. This CDR3 comprises 14 residues. These data are taken from a study of tumor-infiltrating lymphocytes in primary liver carcinoma. Findings and limits, study-wide: In tumor-adjacent and tumor-blood pairs, overlap was lower than in tumor region pairs. Blood fell significantly below tumors in its top-250-clone fraction (p = 0.039).

The researchers produced TCR beta cDNA from roughly 500 ng total RNA with a constant-region primer. Three nested multiplex PCR rounds, a slightly modified ARM-PCR, produced the libraries for TCR beta. The study ran its first two PCR rounds for roughly 10 cycles each, using TRBV1-TRBV30 forward primers and a C-beta reverse primer. MiXCR, applied by TCRdb to the multiplex PCR reads, yields one record per CDR3 protein. The sample records fewer than 90,000 distinct CDR3 sequences, 60% to 75% being singletons. Sequenced input: liver tumor tissue from sampling region 1. The subset is: tumor region T1, superior pole. This chain connects TRBV12-3 or TRBV12-4 to TRBJ2-2; tentatively, D is TRBD2 (6 bases). This clonotype was obtained from a man in his forties or fifties with primary liver carcinoma and hepatitis B virus infection. CDR3 nucleotide sequence: TGTGCCAGCAGTTTACTGGGAGGCACCGGGGAGCTGTTTTTT. It codes for CASSLLGGTGELFF.